Included here is one T cell receptor (beta chain) sequence, with context. Antigen unknown. These data are taken from a study of siplizumab effects on memory and regulatory T cells. Study-wide context: Mixed lymphocyte reactions were matched in twos, containing siplizumab at around 0.97 ug/mL or lacking drug. Broader study findings: Tregs that proliferated in siplizumab cultures did not have their suppressive function confirmed. The apparent diversity of naive T cells exceeded that of memory cells, and naive T cells seemed to make a major contribution to the alloresponse.

TCRdb's copy holds only in-frame clones and misses some; the assay was immunoSEQ multiplex PCR. In the table there are some 15,000 clones, around 43% of which are singletons. Coculture of the mixed lymphocyte reaction cells took place at 37 degrees C and lasted more than 5 days. The germline V gene has CDR1 LNHDA and CDR2 SQIVND (reference sequence). V was clipped by 4 bases and J by 6 bases, with 13 bases between them. This CDR3 has 14 residues. Sequences were obtained from CFSE-low (dividing) CD4+ T cells sorted from an allogeneic mixed lymphocyte reaction. This receptor was taken from a human donor in good health; the cells came from an allogeneic mixed lymphocyte reaction. Some clones in this sample may be carry-over from other donors' samples. The chain links TRBV19 to TRBJ1-5, with D possibly TRBD1 on 6 matching bases. In DNA, the CDR3 is TGTGCCAGTAGTACAAACAGGGAGGGTCAGCCCCAGCATTTT. Amino acids: CASSTNREGQPQHF. The variable domain in full, with the rest retrieved from reference TRBV19 and TRBJ1-5, is DGGITQSPKYLFRKEGQNVTLSCEQNLNHDAMYWYRQDPGQGLRLIYYSQIVNDFQKGDIAEGYSVSREKKESFPLTVTSAQKNPTAFYLCASSTNREGQPQHFGDGTRLSIL.